These 16 T cell receptor beta chains came from one sample sequenced in a study of blood T cell repertoires in COVID-19. The assay was immunoSEQ multiplex PCR, and TCRdb's table has in-frame clones only and misses some. The table has about 32,000 clones, roughly 87% seen once. Sequencing used peripheral blood. These receptors all stem from a man aged 70-80 years with active or convalescent COVID-19.

The chain is built from TRBV5-1 and TRBJ2-4, with D possibly matching TRBD2 (6 bases). Trimming took 0 bases from V and 8 from J, leaving 12 bases between them. Germline V lookup: CDR1 SGHRS, CDR2 YFSETQ. The CDR3 has 14 residues. CDR3 sequence: CASSLVWGGDIQYF. CDR3 DNA sequence: TGCGCCAGCAGCTTGGTGTGGGGCGGGGACATTCAGTACTTC.

The chain has TRBV7-2 and TRBJ1-4; 8 positions match TRBD1. Germline V gene data show CDR1 as SGHTA and CDR2 as FQGNSA. There are 13 residues in the CDR3. Germline trimming cut 8 bases from V and 5 bases from J; bases unmatched to any gene: 4. The CDR3 here is CASSRTGNEKLFF. The DNA of the CDR3 is TGTGCCAGCTCCCGGACAGGGAATGAAAAACTGTTTTTT. Supplemented by reference TRBV7-2 and TRBJ1-4, the full variable domain reads GAGVSQSPSNKVTEKGKDVELRCDPISGHTALYWYRQSLGQGLEFLIYFQGNSAPDKSGLPSDRFSAERTGGSVSTLTIQRTQQEDSAVYLCASSRTGNEKLFFGSGTQLSVL.

The chain joins TRBV7-9 to TRBJ2-5; 9 nucleotides agree with TRBD2. The CDR3 is 17 residues long. Germline V lookup: CDR1 SEHNR, CDR2 FQNEAQ (reference sequence). J was trimmed by 5 bases and V by 5 bases; bases with no gene match: 15. CDR3 nucleotide sequence: TGTGCCAGCAGCAAGACCCTTGGAGTAGCGGGAGTTGAGACCCAGTACTTC. Its translation: CASSKTLGVAGVETQYF.

The CDR3 here is CASSLVLAGGADTQYF. Written as DNA, the CDR3 is TGTGCCAGCAGCTTAGTACTAGCGGGGGGTGCAGATACGCAGTATTTT. The gene calls are TRBV7-2 and TRBJ2-3, with 12 nucleotides matching TRBD2. Germline assignment: CDR1 SGHTA and CDR2 FQGNSA. The CDR3 is made up of 16 amino acids. The V segment lost 1 base and the J segment 4 bases; nucleotides outside the gene matches: 3.

The chain joins TRBV30 to TRBJ1-2; TRBD1 matches at 9 bases. Germline lookup yields CDR1 GTSNPN and CDR2 SVGIG (reference sequence). J lost 2 bases, V lost 3 bases, and 4 bases had no gene match. This CDR3 has 14 residues. The CDR3 loop reads CAWRGQGLNYGYTF. The CDR3 bases are TGTGCCTGGAGGGGACAGGGCCTAAACTATGGCTACACCTTC.

The V and J genes are TRBV21-1 and TRBJ2-5; TRBD1 is taken as the D call from the table, unchecked against the DNA. TRBV21-1 is termed a pseudogene. The CDR3 contains 14 residues. The CDR3 spells CASSPRDINETQYF. The DNA of the CDR3 is TGTGCCAGCAGCCCCCGGGACATCAACGAGACCCAGTACTTC.

For the CDR3, the DNA is TGTGCCAGCTCTCTTCTAGCGCCGTTGACCTACAATGAGCAGTTCTTC. Protein sequence: CASSLLAPLTYNEQFF. V usage is TRBV18 and J usage is TRBJ2-1; possibly TRBD2 for D (6 bases). V gave up 6 bases and J gave up 2 bases, with 17 bases separating them. Germline V lookup: CDR1 KGHSH, CDR2 LQKENI. This CDR3 comprises 16 residues.

This clone was recorded once. The V call is TRBV2, the J call TRBJ1-2; possibly TRBD1 for D (5 bases). The CDR3 is 13 amino acids. The germline V and J ends were trimmed by 5 bases and 8 bases, with 15 bases remaining between them. CDR1 is SNHLY and CDR2 is FYNNEI in the germline V gene. The CDR3 is CASSRAQGGGYTF. CDR3 bases: TGTGCCAGCAGTAGAGCCCAGGGTGGGGGCTACACCTTC.

The rearrangement joins TRBV3-1 (or the pseudogene TRBV3-2) to TRBJ2-5, with D possibly matching TRBD1 (6 bases). This CDR3 has 17 residues. The germline V gene encodes CDR1 LGHDT and CDR2 YNNKEL (reference sequence). V shed 4 bases and J shed 2 bases, with 20 bases lying between them. This CDR3 is CASSPRSGTGPQETQYF. CDR3 nucleotides: TGTGCCAGCAGCCCCCGAAGTGGCACAGGGCCTCAAGAGACCCAGTACTTC.

The chain joins TRBV5-1 to TRBJ2-2, with D perhaps matching TRBD2 (6 bases). Germline V gene sequence: CDR1 SGHRS, CDR2 YFSETQ. CDR3 size: 16 residues. V lost 0 bases, J lost 1 base, and 10 bases lay in between. CDR3 in amino acids: CASSLGASENTGELFF. The CDR3 bases are TGCGCCAGCAGCTTGGGTGCTAGCGAGAACACCGGGGAGCTGTTTTTT.

The V call is TRBV6-5, the J call TRBJ1-5; D might be TRBD1 (5 bases). Germline CDR1 and CDR2: MNHEY and SVGAGI. Trimming took 7 bases from V and 2 from J, leaving 12 bases between them. CDR3 size: 14 residues. CDR3 sequence reads: CASNRQGGNQPQHF. DNA of the CDR3: TGTGCCAGCAATCGGCAGGGTGGCAATCAGCCCCAGCATTTT.

The chain joins TRBV6-4 to TRBJ2-3; the D gene is possibly TRBD2 (5 bases). The CDR3 has 12 amino acids. Trimming removed 4 bases at V and 5 bases at J, with 7 bases between. CDR1 and CDR2 (germline): MRHNA, SNTAGT. The CDR3 DNA reads TGTGCCAGCAGTGGCGGAGGAGATACGCAGTATTTT. Protein sequence: CASSGGGDTQYF.

V and J are TRBV5-8 and TRBJ1-1, with 10 nucleotides matching TRBD1. This CDR3 contains 18 residues. V lost 4 bases, J lost 3 bases, and 15 bases stayed unmatched. CDR1 and CDR2 from the germline V gene are SGHTS and YDEGEE. The CDR3 loop is CASSPRDRGLLNDTEAFF. The CDR3 bases are TGTGCCAGCAGCCCCCGGGACAGGGGACTATTAAACGACACTGAAGCTTTCTTT.

V gene TRBV5-1 combines with J gene TRBJ2-1, with D possibly matching TRBD2 (9 bases). Germline V gene lookup returns CDR1 SGHRS and CDR2 YFSETQ. V dropped 4 bases and J dropped 7 bases, with 18 bases sitting between them. This CDR3 has 15 residues. In nucleotides, the CDR3 is TGCGCCAGCAGCCAGGGGGCGGGAGGGGCTAATGAGCAGTTCTTC. Amino acid sequence: CASSQGAGGANEQFF.

This clone was seen only a few times. The genes are TRBV3-1 (or the pseudogene TRBV3-2) and TRBJ1-1; the D is unclear. There are 16 residues in the CDR3. Per the germline V gene, CDR1 is LGHDT and CDR2 is YNNKEL (reference sequence). Deletions cut 1 base from V and 2 bases from J, with 14 bases between. This chain's CDR3 is CASSQGWQVPNTEAFF. The CDR3 region has the DNA TGTGCCAGCAGCCAAGGTTGGCAGGTCCCCAACACTGAAGCTTTCTTT.

The chain carries TRBV7-2 and TRBJ2-7, with 9 bases aligning to TRBD1. Trimming removed 0 bases from V and 2 bases from J; junction bases left unmatched: 2. This CDR3 is 15 amino acids long. Germline V gives CDR1 SGHTA, CDR2 FQGNSA. CDR3 residues: CASSLAGQGTYEQYF. CDR3 nucleotides: TGTGCCAGCAGCTTAGCGGGACAGGGAACCTACGAGCAGTACTTC.